A selection of T cell receptor beta chains follows, all from one sample in a study of identical twins. TCRdb called the 5' RACE reads again in MiXCR, with one record for every CDR3 protein. This sample has some 900,000 distinct CDR3 sequences, with about 12% found just once. These data also featured in a second study, about yellow fever vaccine responses in identical twins.

What was sequenced was PBMCs. Receptors were obtained from a woman under 30 in good health. Both conserved end residues are part of each CDR3. A D gene is named only where the DNA matches it firmly. Size is omitted from some rows. Given values are once, few, many or a class for expanded clones.

TRBJ1-3	TRBV7-6	-	-	CASSSVPGQGGNTIYF	TGTGCCAGCAGCTCGGTCCCAGGGCAGGGTGGAAACACCATATATTTT
TRBJ1-1	TRBV6-5	-	many	CASSYSSLGENTEAFF	TGTGCCAGCAGTTACTCGAGCCTGGGCGAGAACACTGAAGCTTTCTTT
TRBJ2-1	TRBV12-3/TRBV12-4	TRBD2	-	CASSFRGDSRGEQFF	TGTGCCAGCAGTTTTCGGGGGGACTCCCGCGGGGAGCAGTTCTTC
TRBJ1-2	TRBV12-3/TRBV12-4	TRBD1	-	CASSLTGLGYTF	TGTGCCAGCAGTTTGACAGGGTTGGGCTACACCTTC
TRBJ2-3	TRBV5-1	-	many	CASSSLGRTDTQYF	TGCGCCAGCAGCTCACTGGGTCGCACAGATACGCAGTATTTT
TRBJ2-7	TRBV25-1	TRBD1	few	CASTGTGINEQYF	TGTGCCAGCACCGGGACAGGGATAAACGAGCAGTACTTC
TRBJ2-7	TRBV5-1	-	-	CASSLEGQISYEQYF	TGCGCCAGCAGCTTGGAAGGACAGATCTCCTACGAGCAGTACTTC
TRBJ2-5	TRBV6-1	TRBD2	-	CAGGTSGRETQYF	TGTGCCGGAGGGACTAGCGGCAGAGAGACCCAGTACTTC
TRBJ1-1	TRBV2	-	many	CASSELNTEAFF	TGTGCCAGCAGCGAACTGAACACTGAAGCTTTCTTT
TRBJ1-5	TRBV12-3/TRBV12-4	TRBD1	few	CASSFSGQGGNQPQHF	TGTGCCAGCAGTTTTTCAGGACAGGGGGGCAATCAGCCCCAGCATTTT
TRBJ1-5	TRBV14	TRBD1	few	CASSKQGNNQPQHF	TGTGCCAGCAGTAAACAGGGGAACAATCAGCCCCAGCATTTT
TRBJ1-1	TRBV7-9	-	-	CASRGTGSLSNTEAFF	TGTGCCAGCAGAGGTACAGGGTCCCTCTCGAACACTGAAGCTTTCTTT
TRBJ1-1	TRBV20-1	TRBD1	many	CSARLPTGAPTEAFF	TGCAGTGCTAGACTCCCGACAGGGGCCCCCACTGAAGCTTTCTTT
TRBJ2-5	TRBV3-1	TRBD2	few	CASSPSGGTSEETQYF	TGTGCCAGCAGCCCCTCCGGGGGGACTAGCGAAGAGACCCAGTACTTC
TRBJ1-2	TRBV10-3	-	-	CAITGEVAWANYGYTF	TGTGCCATCACCGGCGAGGTGGCGTGGGCAAACTATGGCTACACCTTC
TRBJ1-5	TRBV29-1	TRBD1	-	CSVRDSYSNQPQHF	TGCAGCGTTAGGGACAGCTATAGCAATCAGCCCCAGCATTTT
TRBJ2-1	TRBV5-1	-	-	CASSLALVASYNEQFF	TGCGCCAGCAGCTTGGCCCTAGTAGCCTCCTACAATGAGCAGTTCTTC
TRBJ1-1	TRBV10-3	-	many	CAISSNGETSEAFF	TGTGCCATCAGTTCAAACGGGGAAACGTCTGAAGCTTTCTTT
TRBJ2-2	TRBV10-3	TRBD1	-	CAIRPQGVDTGELFF	TGTGCCATCCGCCCCCAGGGGGTTGACACCGGGGAGCTGTTTTTT
TRBJ1-2	TRBV3-1	-	-	CASSQEGIIYGYTF	TGTGCCAGCAGCCAAGAGGGGATAATCTATGGCTACACCTTC
TRBJ1-5	TRBV12-5	TRBD1	few	CASGSKNRGFGNQPQHF	TGTGCTAGTGGTTCGAAAAACAGGGGGTTCGGCAATCAGCCCCAGCATTTT
TRBJ2-1	TRBV28	TRBD2	-	CASSLAGGRVYNEQFF	TGTGCCAGCAGTTTGGCGGGAGGGAGGGTATACAATGAGCAGTTCTTC
TRBJ2-7	TRBV20-1	-	-	CSAREDLASYEQYF	TGCAGTGCTAGAGAAGACTTGGCCTCCTACGAGCAGTACTTC